This T cell receptor beta chain was profiled in a study of CD8 T cells in cerebrospinal fluid in Alzheimer's disease. This clonotype is labeled large based on frequency. TCRdb re-called the 10x single-cell sequencing reads; one entry per CDR3 protein, DNA not given. The repertoire table contains 600 to 800 distinct CDR3 sequences. Looked up from germline, CDR1 is SGHTA and CDR2 is FQGNSA. The CDR3 covers 13 residues. The clonotype was recovered from a human donor with Alzheimer's disease. The specimen sequenced was cerebrospinal fluid. The chain is built from TRBV7-2 and TRBJ2-5. This CDR3 reads CASSLVKAETQYF. The variable domain in full, with the rest retrieved from reference TRBV7-2 and TRBJ2-5, is GAGVSQSPSNKVTEKGKDVELRCDPISGHTALYWYRQSLGQGLEFLIYFQGNSAPDKSGLPSDRFSAERTGGSVSTLTIQRTQQEDSAVYLCASSLVKAETQYFGPGTRLLVL.